Each of the 23 T cell receptor beta chains below was sequenced from the same sample in a study of T cell changes during pregnancy in multiple sclerosis. Clones were sequenced by immunoSEQ multiplex PCR, and TCRdb holds only the in-frame ones, with some missing. The sample contains 85,000 to 95,000 clones, roughly 91% of which appear only once. Source: peripheral blood, taken after pregnancy. The receptor set was obtained from a female donor in good health, enrolled as a control in a pregnancy study.

V usage is TRBV7-3 and J usage is TRBJ2-3; tentatively, D is TRBD2 (5 bases). Germline CDR1 reads SGHTA; CDR2 reads FQGTGA. V lost 5 bases, J lost 5 bases, and 5 bases lay in between. There are 11 residues in the CDR3. Here the CDR3 reads CASSEGDTQYF. Here the CDR3 DNA reads TGTGCCAGCAGCGAGGGAGATACGCAGTATTTT.

The rearrangement uses TRBV6-1 and TRBJ2-1; TRBD2 is a possible D gene (5 bases). V shed 7 bases and J shed 7 bases, with 11 bases lying between them. The CDR3 consists of 12 residues. Germline values: CDR1 MNHNS, CDR2 SASEGT. This CDR3 reads CASTGWENEQFF. The CDR3 DNA reads TGTGCCAGCACCGGCTGGGAGAATGAGCAGTTCTTC.

This sequence joins TRBV5-4 and TRBJ1-4; D is ambiguous. V lost 0 bases and J lost 2, with 5 bases in between. The germline V gene has CDR1 SGHNT and CDR2 YYREEE (reference sequence). CDR3 length: 14 residues. The CDR3 sequence is CASSLGRTNEKLFF. CDR3 DNA: TGTGCCAGCAGCTTGGGGCGGACTAATGAAAAACTGTTTTTT.

This clone was picked up a small number of times. The chain links TRBV20-1 to TRBJ2-7; D is uncertain. This CDR3 spans 10 amino acids. The V end was cut by 2 bases, the J end by 6 bases, with 5 bases between. From germline, CDR1 is DFQATT and CDR2 SNEGSKA (reference sequence). In DNA form, the CDR3 reads TGCAGTGCTAGAAACGGCGAGCAGTACTTC. Amino acid sequence: CSARNGEQYF.

V is TRBV30 and J is TRBJ1-6; D is possibly TRBD1 (5 bases). The CDR3 runs to 14 residues. Germline V gives CDR1 GTSNPN, CDR2 SVGIG (reference sequence). Trimming took 2 bases from V and 7 from J, leaving 12 bases between them. The CDR3 here is CAWSIGHSNSPLHF. For the CDR3, the DNA is TGTGCCTGGAGTATCGGACACTCAAATTCACCCCTCCACTTT. Combining the CDR3 with reference TRBV30 and TRBJ1-6 gives the whole variable domain SQTIHQWPATLVQPVGSPLSLECTVEGTSNPNLYWYRQAAGRGLQLLFYSVGIGQISSEVPQNLSASRPQDRQFILSSKKLLLSDSGFYLCAWSIGHSNSPLHFGNGTRLTVT.

The V call is TRBV6-1, the J call TRBJ2-3; D is unresolved. The CDR3 sequence is 11 residues long. The germline V gene has CDR1 MNHNS and CDR2 SASEGT. V shed 5 bases and J shed 9 bases, with 9 bases lying between them. This chain's CDR3 is CASSSSSTQYF. The CDR3 coding sequence is TGTGCCAGCAGTTCGTCTTCGACGCAGTATTTT.

The CDR3 sequence is CASSIQGNGYTF. The CDR3 DNA follows: TGTGCCAGCTCGATCCAGGGGAATGGCTACACCTTC. This chain links TRBV7-9 with TRBJ1-2; perhaps TRBD1 as D (6 bases). V was cut by 8 bases and J by 6 bases, with 13 bases left in between. The CDR3 extends over 12 amino acids. Per germline, CDR1 SEHNR and CDR2 FQNEAQ (reference sequence).

This chain uses TRBV27 with TRBJ2-3; D may be TRBD2 (6 bases). This CDR3 comprises 14 residues. Trimming shortened V by 5 bases and J by 6 bases, and 15 bases separated the two germline ends. Germline loops: CDR1 MNHEY, CDR2 SMNVEV (reference sequence). The CDR3 region has the DNA TGTGCCAGCAGTCCGGGACTCCCACCGGATACGCAGTATTTT. Encoded protein: CASSPGLPPDTQYF.

The chain uses TRBV7-9 and TRBJ1-1; 10 bases map to TRBD1. This CDR3 spans 14 amino acids. With V trimmed by 5 bases and J by 3 bases, 3 bases remained unmatched. The germline V gene encodes CDR1 SEHNR and CDR2 FQNEAQ (reference sequence). The CDR3 region is CASSPGTGDTEAFF. The CDR3 nucleotides are TGTGCCAGCAGCCCCGGGACAGGGGACACTGAAGCTTTCTTT.

A remark on this clone: Mismatch with germline at one junction end may stem from a read error. This chain links TRBV7-7 with TRBJ2-7; D ambiguous. Germline values: CDR1 SSHAT, CDR2 FNYEAQ (reference sequence). The CDR3 extends over 13 amino acids. This CDR3 is CASSLGPSYEQYF. The CDR3, as DNA: TGTGCTAGCAGCTTAGGGCCTTCCTACGAGCAGTACTTC. Variable domain in full (rest from reference TRBV7-7 and TRBJ2-7): GAGVSQSPRYKVTKRGQDVTLRCDPISSHATLYWYQQALGQGPEFLTYFNYEAQPDKSGLPSDRFSAERPEGSISTLTIQRTEQRDSAMYRCASSLGPSYEQYFGPGTRLTVT.

The V gene is TRBV5-1, the J gene TRBJ2-4; D is unclear. Trimming pared 0 bases from V and 0 bases from J, leaving 7 bases between. This CDR3 contains 15 residues. From germline, CDR1 is SGHRS and CDR2 YFSETQ. Here the CDR3 reads CASSLDSGAKNIQYF. In DNA form, the CDR3 reads TGCGCCAGCAGCTTGGACTCGGGAGCCAAAAACATTCAGTACTTC. Full variable domain (remainder filled in from reference TRBV5-1 and TRBJ2-4): KAGVTQTPRYLIKTRGQQVTLSCSPISGHRSVSWYQQTPGQGLQFLFEYFSETQRNKGNFPGRFSGRQFSNSRSEMNVSTLELGDSALYLCASSLDSGAKNIQYFGAGTRLSVL.

The rearrangement uses TRBV4-3 and TRBJ2-7; D perhaps matches TRBD2 (6 bases). CDR1 is LGHNA, CDR2 YSLEER, per germline. The ends were cut back, 0 bases at V and 0 bases at J, with 9 bases in the middle. The CDR3 totals 15 residues. CDR3 sequence reads: CASSQEVGGSYEQYF. The CDR3 nucleotides read TGCGCCAGCAGCCAAGAGGTGGGGGGCTCCTACGAGCAGTACTTC.

In its sample, this clone was seen once. The rearrangement links TRBV21-1 to TRBJ2-3; the table gives TRBD2 as D, unverified against the DNA. TRBV21-1 is given as a pseudogene. This CDR3 region has 14 residues. DNA of the CDR3: TGTGCCAGCAAAGGGCGGGGGGCAGGGTATACGCAGTATTTT. It codes for CASKGRGAGYTQYF.

This chain uses TRBV28 with TRBJ1-5; TRBD1 might be the D (5 bases). V was trimmed by 6 bases and J by 8 bases, leaving 17 bases between them. The CDR3 consists of 14 residues. CDR1 is MDHEN, CDR2 SYDVKM, per germline. CDR3 DNA sequence: TGTGCCAGCAGACCCACGGGGACTGAAAAGCCCCAGCATTTT. It translates to CASRPTGTEKPQHF.

V and J are TRBV11-2 and TRBJ1-1; perhaps TRBD1 as D (5 bases). V dropped 5 bases and J dropped 2 bases, with 18 bases sitting between them. The CDR3 is 16 amino acids. CDR1 is SGHAT, CDR2 FQNNGV, per germline. The CDR3 protein is CASSPAGGRLNTEAFF. The CDR3 DNA reads as TGTGCCAGCAGCCCGGCGGGGGGACGGCTAAACACTGAAGCTTTCTTT. Full variable domain (rest looked up from reference TRBV11-2 and TRBJ1-1): EAGVAQSPRYKIIEKRQSVAFWCNPISGHATLYWYQQILGQGPKLLIQFQNNGVVDDSQLPKDRFSAERLKGVDSTLKIQPAKLEDSAVYLCASSPAGGRLNTEAFFGQGTRLTVV.

The V gene is TRBV28, the J gene TRBJ2-4; a weak D match, TRBD2 (6 bases). Per germline, CDR1 MDHEN and CDR2 SYDVKM. Trimming left V 6 bases short and J 0 bases short, with 12 bases between. There are 15 residues in the CDR3. CDR3 DNA: TGTGCCAGCAGCCCCGGGACTCTAGCCAAAAACATTCAGTACTTC. Translated: CASSPGTLAKNIQYF.

The chain combines TRBV2 with TRBJ1-5; D possibly corresponds to TRBD1 (5 bases). Germline assignment: CDR1 SNHLY and CDR2 FYNNEI. The CDR3 totals 15 residues. The germline V and J ends were trimmed by 5 bases and 0 bases, with 11 bases remaining between them. Here the CDR3 reads CASSNQGYSNQPQHF. In DNA, the CDR3 is TGTGCCAGCAGTAATCAGGGTTATAGCAATCAGCCCCAGCATTTT.

The chain links TRBV7-9 to TRBJ2-3; 10 bases map to TRBD1. V trimming: 5 bases; J trimming: 1 base; junction bases outside the gene matches: 6. Germline V gene lookup returns CDR1 SEHNR and CDR2 FQNEAQ (reference sequence). CDR3 length equals 16 residues. In DNA, the CDR3 is TGTGCCAGCAGCCTACCGGGACAGGGGCGCACAGATACGCAGTATTTT. Protein product: CASSLPGQGRTDTQYF.

This clone is a singleton in its sample. The chain links TRBV28 to TRBJ2-4; D remains unclear. CDR3 size: 11 residues. Germline loops: CDR1 MDHEN, CDR2 SYDVKM. The V end was cut by 6 bases, the J end by 6 bases, with 6 bases between. CDR3 residues: CASRTGNIQYF. The DNA of the CDR3 is TGTGCCAGCAGAACGGGAAACATTCAGTACTTC. Using reference TRBV28 and TRBJ2-4 for the parts outside the CDR3, the full variable domain is DVKVTQSSRYLVKRTGEKVFLECVQDMDHENMFWYRQDPGLGLRLIYFSYDVKMKEKGDIPEGYSVSREKKERFSLILESASTNQTSMYLCASRTGNIQYFGAGTRLSVL.

The chain links TRBV30 to TRBJ2-3, with TRBD2 matching over 8 bases. Germline-derived CDR1 and CDR2 are GTSNPN and SVGIG (reference sequence). This CDR3 has 15 amino acids. V dropped 0 bases and J dropped 4; count of bases not matched to a gene: 6. This CDR3 reads CAWSVGVAGPDTQYF. DNA for the CDR3: TGTGCCTGGAGTGTAGGAGTAGCGGGGCCAGATACGCAGTATTTT.

The CDR3 spells CASSDRWGDEKLFF. The CDR3 nucleotides are TGTGCCAGCAGTGACCGGTGGGGAGATGAAAAACTGTTTTTT. The V call is TRBV6-4, the J call TRBJ1-4; unclear D gene. The V gene lost 2 bases and the J gene lost 6 bases, with 10 bases spanning the gap. Germline V CDR1 and CDR2: MRHNA, SNTAGT. This CDR3 contains 14 residues.

The CDR3 region has the DNA TGTGCCAGCAGCGCCCGGGGGGTCGACTATGGCTACACCTTC. It codes for CASSARGVDYGYTF. The chain couples TRBV7-2 to TRBJ1-2, with a weak D call TRBD1 (5 bases). The CDR3 is 14 amino acids. Looked up from germline, CDR1 is SGHTA and CDR2 is FQGNSA. V lost 5 bases and J 3 bases, leaving 13 bases between the germline ends.

V gene TRBV6-5 combines with J gene TRBJ1-2; D remains ambiguous. Germline V gene data show CDR1 as MNHEY and CDR2 as SVGAGI. This CDR3 is built from 14 residues. Trimming took 3 bases from V and 3 from J, leaving 11 bases between them. The CDR3 nucleotides read TGTGCCAGCAGTTATGGTTACGGGGACTATGGCTACACCTTC. This gives the protein CASSYGYGDYGYTF.